The 13 T cell receptor beta chains below were found in one sample sequenced in a study of breast tumors, draining lymph nodes, adjacent tissues. TCRdb reprocessed the multiplex PCR reads via MiXCR and lists one record per CDR3 protein. The sample records 150,000 to 200,000 distinct CDR3 sequences, 33% being singletons. The lymph nodes were axillary draining lymph nodes from breast cancer patients. The sample was axillary lymph node tissue. The receptors were gathered from a female donor with breast cancer. Some clones in this sample may be carry-over from other donors' samples.

Ten or more counts support this clonotype. The J gene is TRBJ2-7, the V gene TRBV7-9; weak D call: TRBD1 (6 bases). V was trimmed by 3 bases and J by 2 bases, leaving 14 bases between them. CDR1 is SEHNR, CDR2 FQNEAQ, per germline (reference sequence). This CDR3 contains 15 residues. CDR3 protein: CASSFPRGRAYEQYF. CDR3 DNA: TGTGCCAGCAGCTTCCCCAGGGGACGGGCCTACGAGCAGTACTTC.

This clonotype came up many times. The chain has TRBV6-6 and TRBJ2-7; 7 nucleotides align to TRBD1. The CDR3 length is 15 residues. CDR1 is MNHNY, CDR2 SVGAGI, per germline (reference sequence). After removal of 5 bases from V and 0 bases from J, the junction contained 7 bases not matched to a gene. The DNA for the CDR3 is TGTGCCAGCAGTCTCCGGGACAGCAGCTCCTACGAGCAGTACTTC. Translated, it gives CASSLRDSSSYEQYF.

There are many counts of this clonotype. The CDR3 here is CASSVGGLDGIGEQFF. The CDR3 region has the DNA TGTGCCAGCAGCGTAGGGGGGCTAGATGGTATAGGTGAGCAGTTCTTC. The chain is built from TRBV9 and TRBJ2-1, with D possibly being TRBD1 (6 bases). This CDR3 has 16 residues. Looked up from germline, CDR1 is SGDLS and CDR2 is YYNGEE. Trimming left V 0 bases short and J 9 bases short, with 19 bases between.

In this sample, this clonotype turned up many times. The chain joins TRBV7-9 to TRBJ2-3; a possible D gene is TRBD1 (5 bases). V was pared by 5 bases and J by 11 bases, with 14 bases between. The CDR3 length is 12 residues. Germline V gives CDR1 SEHNR, CDR2 FQNEAQ (reference sequence). This CDR3 reads CASSPPDIQQYF. DNA of the CDR3: TGTGCCAGCAGCCCACCGGACATTCAGCAGTATTTT.

This rearrangement joins TRBV20-1 to TRBJ1-1, with D hard to call. The germline CDR1 and CDR2 sequences are DFQATT and SNEGSKA (reference sequence). This CDR3 comprises 13 residues. V lost 3 bases and J lost 5, with 13 bases in between. The CDR3 reads CSASEGGHTEAFF. The CDR3 DNA follows: TGCAGTGCTAGTGAGGGCGGGCATACTGAAGCTTTCTTT.

About this clonotype: A much bigger clone sits one base away, suggesting this may be a read error. This chain joins TRBV20-1 and TRBJ2-7; 8 positions match TRBD2. The CDR3 runs 14 residues. Germline V gives CDR1 DFQATT, CDR2 SNEGSKA (reference sequence). The CDR3 here is CSARSAGGAGERYF. As DNA, the CDR3 is TGCAGTGCTAGATCCGCCGGGGGGGCCGGCGAGCGGTACTTC.

This clonotype was seen repeatedly, ten times or more. The rearrangement joins TRBV5-5 to TRBJ1-4; tentatively, D is TRBD1 (6 bases). The ends were cut back, 0 bases at V and 5 bases at J, with 8 bases in the middle. CDR1 is SGHKS and CDR2 is YYEKEE in the germline V gene (reference sequence). The CDR3 covers 14 residues. CDR3 in DNA: TGTGCCAGCAGCTTGGCAGGGGTAAATGAAAAACTGTTTTTT. Its protein is CASSLAGVNEKLFF.

This clonotype was seen more than once but under ten times. The chain is built from TRBV7-2 and TRBJ2-1, with TRBD2 matching over 11 bases. V was clipped by 4 bases and J by 3 bases; unmatched bases: 5. Per germline, CDR1 SGHTA and CDR2 FQGNSA. The length of the CDR3 is 16 residues. CDR3 nucleotides: TGTGCCAGCAGCTCCAACGGACTAGCGGGCTACAATGAGCAGTTCTTC. It yields the protein CASSSNGLAGYNEQFF.

Many counts were recorded for this clonotype. J is TRBJ2-3 and V is TRBV11-2, with D unresolved. The germline gives CDR1 SGHAT, CDR2 FQNNGV. The germline V and J ends were trimmed by 5 bases and 4 bases, with 7 bases remaining between them. The CDR3 consists of 12 residues. The CDR3 DNA reads TGTGCCAGCAGCCCGTGGTCAGATACGCAGTATTTT. As protein: CASSPWSDTQYF. The full variable domain, with the rest looked up from reference TRBV11-2 and TRBJ2-3, is EAGVAQSPRYKIIEKRQSVAFWCNPISGHATLYWYQQILGQGPKLLIQFQNNGVVDDSQLPKDRFSAERLKGVDSTLKIQPAKLEDSAVYLCASSPWSDTQYFGPGTRLTVL.

The gene calls are TRBV29-1 and TRBJ1-6; no clear D. Trimming stripped 7 bases from V and 10 bases from J, with 11 bases between. CDR1 is SQVTM, CDR2 ANQGSEA, per germline. This CDR3 is 11 amino acids long. The CDR3 bases are TGCAGCGCCCGAGGCAAGTCACCCCTCCACTTT. Protein sequence: CSARGKSPLHF.

This clonotype was recorded at least ten times. This sequence joins TRBV19 and TRBJ2-5, with 13 bases lining up with TRBD2. This CDR3 is built from 17 residues. Trimming at V came to 4 bases and at J to 6 bases, leaving 11 bases not matched to a gene. Germline V gene sequence: CDR1 LNHDA, CDR2 SQIVND (reference sequence). The CDR3 sequence is CASSTLSRTSGRQTQYF. For the CDR3, the DNA is TGTGCCAGTAGTACTCTTTCCAGGACTAGCGGGAGACAGACCCAGTACTTC. Supplemented by reference TRBV19 and TRBJ2-5, the full variable domain reads DGGITQSPKYLFRKEGQNVTLSCEQNLNHDAMYWYRQDPGQGLRLIYYSQIVNDFQKGDIAEGYSVSREKKESFPLTVTSAQKNPTAFYLCASSTLSRTSGRQTQYFGPGTRLLVL.

J is TRBJ1-1 and V is TRBV5-1; D unclear. Germline values: CDR1 SGHRS, CDR2 YFSETQ. V lost 6 bases, J lost 2 bases, and 5 bases lay in between. The CDR3 totals 11 residues. The CDR3 DNA is TGCGCCAGCATCTCAAACACTGAAGCTTTCTTT. This translates into CASISNTEAFF.

The count of this clonotype is one. Sequence at one end of the junction differs from germline and may be a read error. The V and J genes are TRBV20-1 and TRBJ2-3; no definite D call. Looked up from germline, CDR1 is DFQATT and CDR2 is SNEGSKA (reference sequence). The CDR3 sequence is 10 residues long. DNA for the CDR3: TGCGGTGCTTTCACAGATACGCAGTACTTT. Amino acid sequence: CGAFTDTQYF.